Listed below are T cell receptor beta chains from one sample, sequenced in a study of memory CD4+ T cells and cytomegalovirus serostatus. Sequenced by immunoSEQ multiplex PCR; TCRdb stores in-frame clones only, minus some. The table includes about 92,000 clones, about 80% detected once. Material for sequencing was memory CD4+ T cells from blood. These receptor sequences come from an adult in good health and CMV-seropositive. The CDR3 runs from the conserved cysteine through the conserved F or W.

>TRBV5-1|TRBJ2-3
CASSLYGRLADTQYF
>TRBV7-9|TRBJ2-3
CASSLAQASLGTDTQYF
>TRBV7-9|TRBJ1-2
CASSLVMDRAF
>TRBV6-6|TRBJ2-7
CASSYGRAEQYF
>TRBV10-3|TRBJ2-3
CAISESLQGLSFDTQYF
>TRBV4-3|TRBJ2-6
CASSQDRRSSGANVLTF
>TRBV5-4|TRBJ2-7
CASSLVGTSGTKQYF
>TRBV28|TRBJ2-5
CASSLQDRHQETQYF
>TRBV6-9|TRBJ1-3
CASRQGSGNTIYF
>TRBV10-1|TRBJ2-4
CASSEGGNANIQYF
>TRBV2|TRBJ2-1
CASSDRNEQFF
>TRBV28|TRBJ2-1
CASNRGTSGRYEQFF
>TRBV7-9|TRBJ1-5
CASSSGAGISQPQHF
>TRBV2|TRBJ2-5
CASSVGSQETQYF
>TRBV28|TRBJ2-5
CASSFWSAKTQYF
>TRBV7-3|TRBJ1-1
CASSLSSMNTEAFF
>TRBV25-1|TRBJ2-3
CASSALSGVADTQYF
>TRBV28|TRBJ1-4
CASSLSTEKLFF
>TRBV28|TRBJ1-5
CASRLGYNQPQHF
>TRBV5-6|TRBJ2-3
CASSWDLSTDTQYF
>TRBV5-6|TRBJ2-2
CASSLPPLRGPAGELFF
>TRBV18|TRBJ1-1
CASSQGTGGLVTEAFF
>TRBV19|TRBJ2-2
CASSIAATGELFF
>TRBV29-1|TRBJ1-5
CSVRDTYQPQHF
>TRBV9|TRBJ1-3
CASSKTFGQGGNTIYF
>TRBV5-8|TRBJ1-4
CASSLGQTTNEKLFF
>TRBV2|TRBJ1-1
CASSEVANTEAFF
>TRBV15|TRBJ1-3
CATSMGIGNTIYF
>TRBV10-1|TRBJ2-7
CASSPLREYEQYF
>TRBV9|TRBJ1-3
CASSGYGGPGNTIYF
>TRBV19|TRBJ2-3
CASSSWAGMSDTQYF
>TRBV13|TRBJ2-1
CASSLGLAGGLEQFF
>TRBV6-1|TRBJ1-5
CASSEQYNQPQHF
>TRBV19|TRBJ2-2
CASSTQRGSTGELFF
>TRBV28|TRBJ1-1
CASGTLGGAANTEAFF
>TRBV9|TRBJ1-1
CASSLGRTGPTEAFF
>TRBV4-1|TRBJ2-7
CASSRGLAGGGGYEQYF
>TRBV5-1|TRBJ1-1
CASCLAGMNISEAFF
>TRBV6-6|TRBJ2-7
CASSYDRNSYEQYF
>TRBV18|TRBJ2-2
CASSPRTGDKNTGELFF
>TRBV5-1|TRBJ1-2
CASSLDVGPSYGYTF
>TRBV2|TRBJ1-5
CASTQEARDQPQHF
>TRBV5-5|TRBJ2-2
CASSLVMRGGYTGELFF
>TRBV29-1|TRBJ1-2
CSVYAWGGYTF
>TRBV18|TRBJ1-2
CASSPSDRGGYGYTF
>TRBV6-5|TRBJ2-7
CASSSGKGQGGEQYF
>TRBV10-3|TRBJ2-2
CAISENRYTGELFF
>TRBV19|TRBJ1-3
CASQRTGGGNTIYF
>TRBV7-2|TRBJ1-5
CASSLGGAGQPQHF
>TRBV10-3|TRBJ1-5
CAISYSENQPQHF
>TRBV5-1|TRBJ2-2
CASRSGVNTGELFF
>TRBV23-1|TRBJ2-7
CASGRDGLYEQYF
>TRBV5-6|TRBJ1-4
CASSLGGPTSNEKLFF
>TRBV6-5|TRBJ2-7
CASSRQEGGVYEQYF
>TRBV11-1|TRBJ2-1
CASSLERGPSSYNEQFF
>TRBV18|TRBJ1-4
CASSLSQGTNEKLFF